This T cell receptor beta chain was sequenced during a study of blood T cell repertoires in COVID-19. Across the whole study: Spain, Italy and the United States supplied samples that represented acute and convalescent COVID-19.

Some clones are missing from TCRdb's copy, which holds only in-frame ones; the method was immunoSEQ multiplex PCR. This sample has around 200,000 clones, with approximately 81% found just once. J gave up 4 bases and V 4 bases, and 12 bases lay outside the gene matches. Germline CDR1 is MGHRA and CDR2 is YSYEKL. There are 16 residues in the CDR3. The chain recombines TRBV4-1 with TRBJ2-7, with 8 bases matching TRBD1. Source material: peripheral blood. The sequence was obtained from a woman of 80 years or more with active or convalescent COVID-19. CDR3 in amino acids: CASSPFGQGKFYEQYF. The CDR3, as DNA: TGCGCCAGCAGCCCTTTCGGACAGGGCAAATTTTACGAGCAGTACTTC.